Following are 10 T cell receptor beta chains from one sample sequenced in a study of T cells in Graves' hyperthyroidism and ophthalmopathy (dated by TCRdb to between 2018 and 2021). The protocol used for the library was multiplex PCR. Sequencing used an Illumina HiSeq 2000. The TCR beta CDR3 regions were amplified from the RNA transcripts. The first round of RT-PCR for the TCR CDR3 was performed with the HTBI primer set and the Qiagen OneStep RT-PCR kit. TCRdb trimmed public reads at Q25 via fastp, called clones via MiXCR and kept in-frame beta chains. Each record represents a unique CDR3 protein, reported with the most common genes and DNA among its rows. Present in this sample are 300,000 to 400,000 distinct CDR3 sequences, roughly 14% of which were seen just once. Roughly 21% of the sample lies in the top ten. Sequencing was carried out using blood. Receptor source: a young woman with Graves' ophthalmopathy.

This clonotype was detected many times. The chain uses TRBV29-1 and TRBJ2-3; 10 bases fit TRBD2. The CDR3 has 14 amino acids. The germline gives CDR1 SQVTM, CDR2 ANQGSEA. V was clipped by 1 base and J by 6 bases; unmatched bases: 4. CDR3 in DNA: TGCAGCGTTGAAGGGCTAGCGGGGGTGGATACGCAGTATTTT. Protein sequence: CSVEGLAGVDTQYF.

This clonotype showed up many times. The chain couples TRBV6-1 to TRBJ2-2; TRBD1 or TRBD2 may be the D gene (5 bases each). The ends were cut back, 3 bases at V and 2 bases at J, with 16 bases in the middle. CDR3 length: 17 amino acids. Germline V CDR1 and CDR2: MNHNS, SASEGT. The DNA of the CDR3 is TGTGCCAGCAGTGATACTGCCCGGGACGGCAACACCGGGGAGCTGTTTTTT. Amino acids: CASSDTARDGNTGELFF.

Concerning this clonotype: This clone may be a read error of a much larger clone one base away. The V gene is TRBV24-1, the J gene TRBJ1-1; the D is unclear. The CDR3 extends over 15 amino acids. V shed 6 bases and J shed 5 bases, with 18 bases lying between them. Germline CDR1 is KGHDR and CDR2 is SFDVKD. The CDR3 region has the DNA TGTGCCACCAGTTCCTCGGCGGTTATGAGGACTGAAGCTTTCTTT. Residues: CATSSSAVMRTEAFF.

The sample holds many counts of this clonotype. This chain links TRBV19 with TRBJ2-3; TRBD2 matches at 8 bases. CDR1 LNHDA and CDR2 SQIVND come from the germline V gene (reference sequence). The CDR3 extends over 18 amino acids. The V and J ends lost 9 bases and 3 bases, in that order; junction bases with no gene match: 20. The CDR3, as DNA: TGTGCCAGCAAAGGATCCCCCGGGACTAGAAGCCAAACAGATACGCAGTATTTT. Translating it yields CASKGSPGTRSQTDTQYF. The full variable domain, completed using reference TRBV19 and TRBJ2-3, is DGGITQSPKYLFRKEGQNVTLSCEQNLNHDAMYWYRQDPGQGLRLIYYSQIVNDFQKGDIAEGYSVSREKKESFPLTVTSAQKNPTAFYLCASKGSPGTRSQTDTQYFGPGTRLTVL.

V is TRBV11-2 and J is TRBJ1-3; TRBD1 is a possible D gene (5 bases). CDR3 size: 12 residues. The V gene's germline CDR1 is SGHAT and CDR2 FQNNGV. The V end was cut by 2 bases, the J end by 8 bases, with 7 bases between. DNA of the CDR3: TGTGCCAGCAGCTTACGGGGCCACACCATATATTTT. Protein product: CASSLRGHTIYF.

The V gene is TRBV7-3, the J gene TRBJ2-5; the match to TRBD2 covers 8 bases. The germline V gene has CDR1 SGHTA and CDR2 FQGTGA. The CDR3 spans 15 residues. Trimming removed 3 bases from V and 0 bases from J; junction bases left unmatched: 3. Written as DNA, the CDR3 is TGTGCCAGCAGCTTGATTAGCGGGGACCAAGAGACCCAGTACTTC. Amino acid sequence: CASSLISGDQETQYF.

This clonotype was seen ten or more times. V gene TRBV3-1 combines with J gene TRBJ1-1; weak D call: TRBD1 (5 bases). CDR3 length equals 16 residues. Germline-derived CDR1 and CDR2 are LGHDT and YNNKEL (reference sequence). The V end lost 1 base, the J end lost 12 bases, and 24 bases lay between the germline ends. CDR3: CASSQGGAGVRGDPFF. The DNA of the CDR3 is TGTGCCAGCAGCCAAGGGGGCGCCGGGGTAAGGGGAGACCCTTTCTTT.

This clonotype has a count of ten or more. The chain joins TRBV20-1 to TRBJ2-7, with 7 bases that match TRBD1. Unmatched junction bases numbered 8, after V lost 8 bases and J lost 4 bases. This CDR3 comprises 12 residues. The V gene's germline CDR1 is DFQATT and CDR2 SNEGSKA (reference sequence). The CDR3 loop is CSSIPRGYEQYF. The CDR3 region has the DNA TGCAGTTCCATCCCCAGGGGGTACGAGCAGTACTTC.

This clonotype was observed many times. The V gene is TRBV18, the J gene TRBJ1-5; a possible D gene is TRBD1 (5 bases). The ends were cut back, 3 bases at V and 4 bases at J, with 10 bases in the middle. The V gene's germline CDR1 is KGHSH and CDR2 LQKENI. The CDR3 is made up of 14 amino acids. The CDR3 loop reads CASSPADRNQPQHF. The CDR3 coding sequence is TGTGCCAGCTCACCGGCTGACAGAAATCAGCCCCAGCATTTT. Variable domain in full (rest from reference TRBV18 and TRBJ1-5): NAGVMQNPRHLVRRRGQEARLRCSPMKGHSHVYWYRQLPEEGLKFMVYLQKENIIDESGMPKERFSAEFPKEGPSILRIQQVVRGDSAAYFCASSPADRNQPQHFGDGTRLSIL.

The sample holds many counts of this clonotype. The chain carries TRBV10-2 and TRBJ2-7, with 7 bases lining up with TRBD1. The germline gives CDR1 WSHSY, CDR2 SAAADI. CDR3 size: 14 residues. The V and J ends lost 7 bases and 0 bases, in that order; junction bases with no gene match: 6. The CDR3 loop is CASNPGGNSYEQYF. Here the CDR3 DNA reads TGCGCCAGCAACCCAGGGGGTAACTCCTACGAGCAGTACTTC.